This entry concerns a single TCR beta chain. The antigen is unknown. Profiling relied on immunoSEQ multiplex PCR, and the TCRdb table lists in-frame clones only, not all of them. The table lists 180,000 or so clones, approximately 88% of them singletons. These data come from a study of T cell responses to AZD1222 COVID-19 vaccine. CDR3 length equals 15 residues. Germline loops: CDR1 MDHEN, CDR2 SYDVKM. V lost 2 bases and J 0 bases, leaving 8 bases between the germline ends. Study-wide results and limits: Reports say nearly half of spike-specific TCRs go after unmutated variant regions. Only six individuals given AZD1222 were seropositive at baseline.

This clonotype was sampled from an adult in good health. Source: peripheral blood, taken on day 0 of AZD1222 vaccination. The chain is built from TRBV28 and TRBJ2-1; unclear D gene. CDR3 DNA: TGTGCCAGCAGTTTAACCAGGAGCTCCTACAATGAGCAGTTCTTC. Protein: CASSLTRSSYNEQFF.